Following are 5 T cell receptor beta chains from one sample sequenced in a study of blood T cell repertoires in COVID-19. TCRdb keeps only in-frame clones here, not all; method: immunoSEQ multiplex PCR. Of over 110,000 clones listed, about 91% are singletons. Sequenced input: peripheral blood. All receptors come from a human donor in a cohort sampled during active COVID-19.

J is TRBJ1-1 and V is TRBV10-3, with 7 bases fitting TRBD1. This CDR3 is 13 amino acids long. After removal of 5 bases from V and 8 bases from J, the junction contained 8 bases not matched to a gene. Germline V gene lookup returns CDR1 ENHRY and CDR2 SYGVKD. The CDR3 protein is CAISLARDREAFF. Written as DNA, the CDR3 is TGTGCCATCAGTTTGGCCCGGGACAGAGAAGCTTTCTTT.

This clone was seen many times. The chain combines TRBV6-5 with TRBJ2-2; TRBD2 matches at 10 bases. With 0 bases clipped from V and 3 bases from J, the junction kept 1 base outside the gene matches. CDR3 length: 16 residues. Germline values: CDR1 MNHEY, CDR2 SVGAGI. The CDR3 region is CASSYSSGGDTGELFF. For the CDR3, the DNA is TGTGCCAGCAGTTACTCGAGCGGGGGGGACACCGGGGAGCTGTTTTTT.

The J gene is TRBJ2-1, the V gene TRBV7-8, with D possibly TRBD2 on 6 matching bases. This CDR3 comprises 17 residues. V was cut by 6 bases and J by 1 base, with 19 bases left in between. CDR1 is SGHVS, CDR2 FQNEAQ, per germline. The CDR3 region has the DNA TGTGCCAGCAGTCCAGGGATCCTCCGGGGGTCCTACAATGAGCAGTTCTTC. This gives the protein CASSPGILRGSYNEQFF.

V usage is TRBV24-1 and J usage is TRBJ2-1; D may be TRBD2 (6 bases). Germline lookup yields CDR1 KGHDR and CDR2 SFDVKD. The CDR3 length is 13 residues. Trimming pared 3 bases from V and 8 bases from J, leaving 10 bases between. The CDR3 DNA reads TGTGCCACCAGTGATGGGACTCTCGATGAGCAGTTCTTC. Translation gives CATSDGTLDEQFF.

The V gene is TRBV25-1, the J gene TRBJ2-3, with 9 bases that match TRBD2. Per the germline V gene, CDR1 is MGHDK and CDR2 is SYGVNS. V shed 3 bases and J 6 bases; nucleotides not matched to a gene: 10. This CDR3 has 16 amino acids. CDR3: CASSEGLLAGADTQYF. Here the CDR3 DNA reads TGTGCCAGCAGTGAGGGTCTTTTAGCGGGGGCCGATACGCAGTATTTT.